The sample holds a few counts of the clone carrying this T cell receptor (beta chain). Its antigen is currently unknown. The record originates from a study of T cells after yellow fever vaccination. Study as a whole: Fractions with few cells were prepared using SMART-Seq v4 Ultra Low Input. Study-level results: By day 5 rather than day 15, the secondary response had peaked, though it was weaker.

Researchers made TCR cDNA using 5'RACE template switching, and this step added a universal primer site and UMIs. From the 5' RACE reads, TCRdb called clonotypes with MiXCR, one entry per CDR3 protein. The sample holds approximately 300,000 distinct CDR3 sequences, over 8.5% seen once. In germline, CDR1 is MDHEN, CDR2 SYDVKM. This CDR3 is 15 amino acids long. V lost 3 bases to trimming and J lost 1 base, with 10 bases between them. The sequencing here drew on CD4+ T cells sorted from PBMCs, taken 45 days after the yellow fever booster vaccination. The rearrangement links TRBV28 to TRBJ2-1; D unresolved. This sequence was found in a man aged 18-30 years who received the YFV17D yellow fever vaccine. In nucleotides, the CDR3 is TGTGCCAGCAGTTTGGGCAGCTCTTCCTACAATGAGCAGTTCTTC. Its protein product is CASSLGSSSYNEQFF.